These 27 T cell receptor beta chains originate from one sample sequenced in a study of post-analysis software for immune sequencing data. General study findings and limits: Relative to controls, patients had five TRBV segments at higher frequency, with TRBV5-6, TRBV5-1 and TRBV20-1 among these.

Tagging with unique molecular identifiers was a feature of the TCR beta cDNA libraries. TCRdb itself ran the PCR reads through MiXCR, one entry per CDR3 protein. The sample carries around 770,000 distinct CDR3 sequences, about half recorded once. These receptors have no identified antigens. Sequenced sample: blood. The origin of the receptors is a girl aged 10 to 17 with multiple sclerosis.

This sequence joins TRBV25-1 and TRBJ1-2, with D uncertain. CDR1 MGHDK and CDR2 SYGVNS come from the germline V gene. The CDR3 loop spans 13 amino acids. The V end lost 2 bases, the J end lost 4 bases, and 8 bases lay between the germline ends. The CDR3 spells CASSEADTYGYTF. The CDR3 DNA follows: TGTGCCAGCAGTGAAGCCGACACCTATGGCTACACCTTC.

In this sample, this clonotype turned up a few times. The chain uses TRBV7-9 and TRBJ2-7, with 12 bases matching TRBD2. The CDR3 contains 16 residues. Germline trimming cut 5 bases from V and 4 bases from J; bases unmatched to any gene: 9. Germline V lookup: CDR1 SEHNR, CDR2 FQNEAQ (reference sequence). This chain's CDR3 is CASSASGRALGYEQYF. For the CDR3, the DNA is TGTGCCAGCAGCGCTAGCGGGAGGGCCCTAGGGTACGAGCAGTACTTC.

This chain connects TRBV5-6 to TRBJ1-6, with 8 bases fitting TRBD1. CDR1 and CDR2 from the germline V gene are SGHDT and YYEEEE. This CDR3 contains 14 residues. V lost 3 bases, J lost 7 bases, and 3 bases stayed unmatched. The CDR3 sequence is CASSWTGSNSPLHF. CDR3 nucleotides: TGTGCCAGCAGCTGGACAGGGAGCAATTCACCCCTCCACTTT.

The genes are TRBV11-2 and TRBJ2-1, with D possibly being TRBD2 (5 bases). V lost 1 base to trimming and J lost 8 bases, with 18 bases between them. Per germline, CDR1 SGHAT and CDR2 FQNNGV. The CDR3 is made up of 16 amino acids. CDR3 nucleotide sequence: TGTGCCAGCAGCTTAGTTCACTCCCCTAAGCGGTATGAGCAGTTCTTC. Translated, it gives CASSLVHSPKRYEQFF. Filled out from reference TRBV11-2 and TRBJ2-1, the complete variable domain reads EAGVAQSPRYKIIEKRQSVAFWCNPISGHATLYWYQQILGQGPKLLIQFQNNGVVDDSQLPKDRFSAERLKGVDSTLKIQPAKLEDSAVYLCASSLVHSPKRYEQFFGPGTRLTVL.

V usage is TRBV6-1 and J usage is TRBJ1-2; unclear D gene. This CDR3 region has 17 residues. Germline V lookup: CDR1 MNHNS, CDR2 SASEGT. Between the trimmed V and J ends, which lost 0 bases and 4 bases, there was a span of 18 bases. The CDR3 loop is CASSEAKDLRPRYGYTF. The CDR3 DNA sequence: TGTGCCAGCAGTGAAGCTAAGGACCTCCGCCCTCGCTATGGCTACACCTTC.

This clonotype was found a few times. This chain connects TRBV20-1 to TRBJ1-2, with D perhaps TRBD1 (6 bases). This CDR3 is built from 15 residues. Germline V gene sequence: CDR1 DFQATT, CDR2 SNEGSKA (reference sequence). The V end was cut by 3 bases, the J end by 4 bases, with 18 bases between. The CDR3 here is CSASSGAGEVYGYTF. CDR3 in DNA: TGCAGTGCTAGTTCGGGTGCAGGGGAGGTCTATGGCTACACCTTC.

This clonotype appeared many times. DNA of the CDR3: TGTGCCAGCAGCGTTTCCACAGATACGCAGTATTTT. Its translation: CASSVSTDTQYF. This rearrangement joins TRBV9 to TRBJ2-3; no reliable D call. The CDR3 spans 12 residues. Looked up from germline, CDR1 is SGDLS and CDR2 is YYNGEE. The germline V and J ends were trimmed by 2 bases and 2 bases, with 3 bases remaining between them. Together with reference TRBV9 and TRBJ2-3, the CDR3 gives the full variable domain: DSGVTQTPKHLITATGQRVTLRCSPRSGDLSVYWYQQSLDQGLQFLIQYYNGEERAKGNILERFSAQQFPDLHSELNLSSLELGDSALYFCASSVSTDTQYFGPGTRLTVL.

In its sample, this clonotype was seen a few times. The chain has TRBV4-1 and TRBJ2-2, with D possibly being TRBD1 (5 bases). The CDR3 has 16 amino acids. Trimming shortened V by 3 bases and J by 1 base, and 12 bases separated the two germline ends. CDR1 is MGHRA, CDR2 YSYEKL, per germline. The CDR3 bases are TGCGCCAGCAGCCACCAAGACAGACGGAACACCGGGGAGCTGTTTTTT. Protein product: CASSHQDRRNTGELFF.

This clonotype was recorded a few times. This chain links TRBV12-3 or TRBV12-4 with TRBJ1-5; D is uncertain. The CDR3 is 17 amino acids. V dropped 4 bases and J dropped 0 bases, with 16 bases sitting between them. The CDR3 region is CASSSFRPDYSNQPQHF. The DNA of the CDR3 is TGTGCCAGCAGTTCATTTAGGCCCGATTATAGCAATCAGCCCCAGCATTTT.

The table lists this clonotype with a few counts. This chain uses TRBV5-5 with TRBJ1-1, with TRBD1 identical over 8 bases. The CDR3 totals 18 residues. Germline CDR1 SGHKS, CDR2 YYEKEE (reference sequence). V lost 3 bases, J lost 1 base, and 14 bases stayed unmatched. CDR3 sequence reads: CASSSGGRGLPKNTEAFF. CDR3 DNA sequence: TGTGCCAGCAGCTCGGGAGGCAGGGGGCTGCCTAAGAACACTGAAGCTTTCTTT. Complete variable domain (other parts from reference TRBV5-5 and TRBJ1-1): DAGVTQSPTHLIKTRGQQVTLRCSPISGHKSVSWYQQVLGQGPQFIFQYYEKEERGRGNFPDRFSARQFPNYSSELNVNALLLGDSALYLCASSSGGRGLPKNTEAFFGQGTRLTVV.

The chain is built from TRBV12-3 or TRBV12-4 and TRBJ1-1; TRBD1 agrees at 8 bases. There are 15 residues in the CDR3. V gave up 6 bases and J gave up 3 bases; unmatched junction bases: 9. In nucleotides, the CDR3 is TGTGCCAGCAGATCCTGGACAGGGTGGGACACTGAAGCTTTCTTT. Residues: CASRSWTGWDTEAFF.

CDR3 bases: TGTGCCAGCAACCCGGGGAGTTTCAATGAGCAGTTCTTC. Its translation is CASNPGSFNEQFF. This chain links TRBV6-6 with TRBJ2-1, with D possibly matching TRBD2 (5 bases). CDR1 is MNHNY, CDR2 SVGAGI, per germline (reference sequence). V was cut by 7 bases and J by 6 bases, with 13 bases left in between. The CDR3 length is 13 residues.

This sequence joins TRBV7-6 and TRBJ2-3; D possibly corresponds to TRBD2 (6 bases). This CDR3 region has 16 residues. The germline V and J ends were trimmed by 5 bases and 5 bases, with 20 bases remaining between them. Germline assignment: CDR1 SGHVS and CDR2 FNYEAQ. In nucleotides, the CDR3 is TGTGCCAGCAGCCAATCGGGAGAGCTCCCGGGAGATACGCAGTATTTT. Protein sequence: CASSQSGELPGDTQYF.

About this clonotype: The junction differs from germline at one of its ends, possibly a read error. CDR3 loop: CASSQRSGRAGETQYF. The CDR3 DNA follows: TGTGCCAGTAGCCAAAGAAGCGGGAGGGCCGGGGAGACCCAGTACTTC. The chain employs TRBV14 and TRBJ2-5; 10 bases agree with TRBD2. CDR1 SGHDN and CDR2 FVKESK come from the germline V gene. The CDR3 spans 16 residues.

This chain joins TRBV29-1 and TRBJ2-7, with 12 bases fitting TRBD1. Germline V gene data show CDR1 as SQVTM and CDR2 as ANQGSEA. The CDR3 extends over 15 amino acids. Trimming at V came to 4 bases and at J to 3 bases, leaving 7 bases not matched to a gene. In nucleotides, the CDR3 is TGCAGCGTTGCGGGGGACAGGGGGCTTGACTACGAGCAGTACTTC. Its protein is CSVAGDRGLDYEQYF.

This chain links TRBV20-1 with TRBJ2-3; 11 bases match TRBD2. Germline V gene sequence: CDR1 DFQATT, CDR2 SNEGSKA (reference sequence). The J segment lost 0 bases and the V segment lost 6 bases, leaving 8 bases of the junction unmatched. The CDR3 consists of 16 residues. CDR3 DNA: TGCAGTGCACTTAGCGGGAGGGCCGCAAGCACAGATACGCAGTATTTT. This gives the protein CSALSGRAASTDTQYF.

This clonotype was seen many times. The rearrangement joins TRBV12-3 or TRBV12-4 to TRBJ2-3; the D is unclear. The CDR3 length is 14 residues. Trimming removed 6 bases at V and 7 bases at J, with 17 bases between. CDR3 amino acids: CASSPPPVVYTQYF. CDR3 nucleotide sequence: TGTGCCAGCAGCCCGCCCCCGGTAGTGTATACGCAGTATTTT.

This clonotype came up a few times. The chain couples TRBV20-1 to TRBJ2-7; no reliable D call. This CDR3 comprises 15 residues. Trimming took 3 bases from V and 3 from J, leaving 18 bases between them. Germline CDR1 is DFQATT and CDR2 is SNEGSKA (reference sequence). CDR3 bases: TGCAGTGCTAGGGCCGAAACGGGTTTTCACTACGAGCAGTACTTC. It is translated as CSARAETGFHYEQYF.

V and J are TRBV5-1 and TRBJ2-7, with D possibly TRBD2 on 5 matching bases. The CDR3 contains 13 residues. V was shortened by 4 bases and J by 4 bases, with 12 bases between the two germline ends. Germline loops: CDR1 SGHRS, CDR2 YFSETQ. The CDR3 protein is CASSAPTGYEQYF. DNA for the CDR3: TGCGCCAGCAGCGCCCCGACGGGATACGAGCAGTACTTC.

J is TRBJ1-5 and V is TRBV6-1, with D uncertain. The CDR3 covers 14 residues. The V end was cut by 4 bases, the J end by 7 bases, with 14 bases between. Germline CDR1 and CDR2: MNHNS and SASEGT. The CDR3 reads CASSGGGHYQPQHF. For the CDR3, the DNA is TGTGCCAGCAGTGGCGGAGGGCATTACCAGCCCCAGCATTTT.

V usage is TRBV7-8 and J usage is TRBJ1-5, with a weak D call TRBD1 (5 bases). The CDR3 has 16 amino acids. Between the trimmed V and J ends, which lost 5 bases and 2 bases, there was a span of 16 bases. Germline values: CDR1 SGHVS, CDR2 FQNEAQ. CDR3 in DNA: TGTGCCAGCAGCCCCAACCCCGACAGCGGCAATCAGCCCCAGCATTTT. It codes for CASSPNPDSGNQPQHF.

This sequence joins TRBV6-5 and TRBJ2-1; the D is unclear. The V end was cut by 4 bases, the J end by 1 base, with 11 bases between. This CDR3 spans 15 amino acids. Germline V gives CDR1 MNHEY, CDR2 SVGAGI. The DNA for the CDR3 is TGTGCCAGCAGTTTCATCCAGAAGTCCTACAATGAGCAGTTCTTC. Its protein product is CASSFIQKSYNEQFF.

The rearrangement uses TRBV25-1 and TRBJ1-2; no clear D. Germline CDR1 and CDR2: MGHDK and SYGVNS. Trimming cost V 8 bases and J 0 bases, with 10 bases left between them. The CDR3 consists of 13 residues. CDR3 region: CASSRETNYGYTF. CDR3 in DNA: TGTGCCAGCTCACGAGAAACTAACTATGGCTACACCTTC.

V is TRBV13 and J is TRBJ2-5, with 7 bases lining up with TRBD1. The J call is uncertain, as TRBJ2-7 better fits the DNA end. The germline gives CDR1 PRHDT, CDR2 FYEKMQ (reference sequence). The CDR3 covers 15 residues. Here the CDR3 reads CASSFTETGRYEQYF. CDR3 in DNA: TGTGCCAGCAGCTTCACAGAGACAGGGCGCTACGAGCAGTACTTC.

This chain links TRBV29-1 with TRBJ2-2, with 7 bases lining up with TRBD1. Germline assignment: CDR1 SQVTM and CDR2 ANQGSEA. This CDR3 contains 13 residues. The V segment lost 6 bases and the J segment 4 bases; nucleotides outside the gene matches: 5. The CDR3 DNA sequence: TGCAGCGTGGACGACAGGGCCACCGGGGAGCTGTTTTTT. It codes for CSVDDRATGELFF.

Turning to this clonotype: A read error may account for a junction end that differs from germline. The chain has TRBV7-2 and TRBJ2-6, with TRBD1 as a possible D gene (5 bases). The germline CDR1 and CDR2 sequences are SGHTA and FQGNSA. The CDR3 loop spans 15 amino acids. The CDR3 loop is CASSLQTAGANVLIF. The CDR3 DNA reads TGTGCCAGCAGCTTACAAACGGCTGGGGCCAACGTCCTGATTTTC.

Comment on this clonotype: The junction does not match germline at one end; this may be a read error. This chain connects TRBV27 to TRBJ2-3; 7 bases match TRBD2. This CDR3 has 14 residues. Germline CDR1 reads MNHEY; CDR2 reads SMNVEV (reference sequence). For the CDR3, the DNA is TGTGCCAGCAGATCCGGGACTACCACAAATACGCAGTATTTT. Its translation is CASRSGTTTNTQYF.